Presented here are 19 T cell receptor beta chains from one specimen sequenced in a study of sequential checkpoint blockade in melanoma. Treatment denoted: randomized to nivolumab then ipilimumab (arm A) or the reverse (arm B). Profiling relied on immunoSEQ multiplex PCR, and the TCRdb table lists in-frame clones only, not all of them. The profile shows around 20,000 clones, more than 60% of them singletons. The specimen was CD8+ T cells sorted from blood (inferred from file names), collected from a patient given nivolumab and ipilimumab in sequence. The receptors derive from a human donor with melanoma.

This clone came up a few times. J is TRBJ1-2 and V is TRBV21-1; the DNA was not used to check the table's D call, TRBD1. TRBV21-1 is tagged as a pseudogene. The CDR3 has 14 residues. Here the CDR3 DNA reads TGTGCCAGCCCGGGGACAGGATCTAAACATGGCTACACCTTC. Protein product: CASPGTGSKHGYTF.

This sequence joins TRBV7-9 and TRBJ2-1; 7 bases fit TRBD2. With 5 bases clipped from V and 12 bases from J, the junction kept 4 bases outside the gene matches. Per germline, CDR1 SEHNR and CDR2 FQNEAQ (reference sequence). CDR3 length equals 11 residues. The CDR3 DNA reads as TGTGCCAGCAGCCACCCGGGGGGGCAGTTCTTC. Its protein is CASSHPGGQFF. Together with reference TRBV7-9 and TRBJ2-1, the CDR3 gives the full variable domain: DTGVSQNPRHKITKRGQNVTFRCDPISEHNRLYWYRQTLGQGPEFLTYFQNEAQLEKSRLLSDRFSAERPKGSFSTLEIQRTEQGDSAMYLCASSHPGGQFFGPGTRLTVL.

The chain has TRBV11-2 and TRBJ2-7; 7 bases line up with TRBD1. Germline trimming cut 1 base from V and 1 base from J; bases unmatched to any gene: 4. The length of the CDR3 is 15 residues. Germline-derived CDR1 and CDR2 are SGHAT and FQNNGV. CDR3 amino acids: CASSLGQGASYEQYF. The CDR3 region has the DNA TGTGCCAGCAGCTTAGGACAGGGTGCTTCCTACGAGCAGTACTTC.

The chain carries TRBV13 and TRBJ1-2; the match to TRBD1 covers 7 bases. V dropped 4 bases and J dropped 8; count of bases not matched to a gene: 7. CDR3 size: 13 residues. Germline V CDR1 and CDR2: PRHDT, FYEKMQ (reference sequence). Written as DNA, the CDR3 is TGTGCCAGCAGCTCCGGACAGGATAGCGGCTACACCTTC. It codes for CASSSGQDSGYTF.

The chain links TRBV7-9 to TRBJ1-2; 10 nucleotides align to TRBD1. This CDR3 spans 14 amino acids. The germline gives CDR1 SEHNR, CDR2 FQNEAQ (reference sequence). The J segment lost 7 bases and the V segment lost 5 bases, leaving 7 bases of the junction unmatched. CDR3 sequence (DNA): TGTGCCAGCAGCGCCGACAGGGGGCCCTCTGGCTACACCTTC. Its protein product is CASSADRGPSGYTF.

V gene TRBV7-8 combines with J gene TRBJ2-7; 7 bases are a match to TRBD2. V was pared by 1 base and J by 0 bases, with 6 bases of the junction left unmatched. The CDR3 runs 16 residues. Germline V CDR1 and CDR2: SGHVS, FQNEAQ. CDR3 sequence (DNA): TGTGCCAGCAGCTTAGAGATGAGCGGGGACTCCTACGAGCAGTACTTC. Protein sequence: CASSLEMSGDSYEQYF. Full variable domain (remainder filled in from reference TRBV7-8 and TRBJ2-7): GAGVSQSPRYKVAKRGQDVALRCDPISGHVSLFWYQQALGQGPEFLTYFQNEAQLDKSGLPSDRFFAERPEGSVSTLKIQRTQQEDSAVYLCASSLEMSGDSYEQYFGPGTRLTVT.

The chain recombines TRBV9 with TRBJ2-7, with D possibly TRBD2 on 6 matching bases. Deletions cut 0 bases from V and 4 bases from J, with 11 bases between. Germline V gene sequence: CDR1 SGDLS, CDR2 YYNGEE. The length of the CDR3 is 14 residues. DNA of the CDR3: TGTGCCAGCAGCGTAGGGTATGGGGGGTACGAGCAGTACTTC. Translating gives CASSVGYGGYEQYF.

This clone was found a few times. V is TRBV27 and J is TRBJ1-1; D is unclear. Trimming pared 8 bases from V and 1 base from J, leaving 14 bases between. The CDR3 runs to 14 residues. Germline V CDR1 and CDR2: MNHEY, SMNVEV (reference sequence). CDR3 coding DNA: TGTGCCAGCGGTCCCCGACCGGGGAACACTGAAGCTTTCTTT. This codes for CASGPRPGNTEAFF.

CDR3 residues: CASSEAGLPEQYF. In nucleotides, the CDR3 is TGTGCCAGCAGTGAAGCCGGACTGCCGGAGCAGTACTTC. The gene calls are TRBV2 and TRBJ2-7; weak D call: TRBD2 (5 bases). Germline V gene lookup returns CDR1 SNHLY and CDR2 FYNNEI. V was clipped by 0 bases and J by 7 bases, with 10 bases between them. The CDR3 spans 13 residues.

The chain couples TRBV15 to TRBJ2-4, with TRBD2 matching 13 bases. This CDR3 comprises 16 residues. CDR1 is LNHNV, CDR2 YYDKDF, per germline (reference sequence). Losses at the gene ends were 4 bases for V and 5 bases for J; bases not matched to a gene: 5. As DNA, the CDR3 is TGTGCCACCAGCACCGGACTAGCGGGAGCGGAAAACATTCAGTACTTC. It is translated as CATSTGLAGAENIQYF.

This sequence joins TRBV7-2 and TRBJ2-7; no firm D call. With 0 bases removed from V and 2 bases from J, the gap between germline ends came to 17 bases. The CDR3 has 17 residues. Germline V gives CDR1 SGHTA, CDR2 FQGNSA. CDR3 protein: CASSLALLNGLTYEQYF. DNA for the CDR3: TGTGCCAGCAGCTTAGCGCTTCTAAACGGTTTGACCTACGAGCAGTACTTC.

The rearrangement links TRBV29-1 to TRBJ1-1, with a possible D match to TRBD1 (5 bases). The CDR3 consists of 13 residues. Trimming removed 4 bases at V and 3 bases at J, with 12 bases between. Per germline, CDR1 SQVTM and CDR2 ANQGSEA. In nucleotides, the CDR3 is TGCAGCGTTGCGAAGGGGATGGACACTGAAGCTTTCTTT. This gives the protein CSVAKGMDTEAFF. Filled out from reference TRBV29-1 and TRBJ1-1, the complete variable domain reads SAVISQKPSRDICQRGTSLTIQCQVDSQVTMMFWYRQQPGQSLTLIATANQGSEATYESGFVIDKFPISRPNLTFSTLTVSNMSPEDSSIYLCSVAKGMDTEAFFGQGTRLTVV.

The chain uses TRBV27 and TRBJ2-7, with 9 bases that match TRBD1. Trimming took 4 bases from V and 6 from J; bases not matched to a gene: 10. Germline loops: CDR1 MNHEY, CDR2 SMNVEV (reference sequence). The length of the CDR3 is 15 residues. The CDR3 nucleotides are TGTGCCAGCAGTTCCCCGGGACAGGGAACTCTCGAGCAGTACTTC. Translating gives CASSSPGQGTLEQYF.

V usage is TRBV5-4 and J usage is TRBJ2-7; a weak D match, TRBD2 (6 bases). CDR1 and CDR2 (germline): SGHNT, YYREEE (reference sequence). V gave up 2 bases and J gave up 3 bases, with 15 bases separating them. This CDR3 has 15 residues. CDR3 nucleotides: TGTGCCAGCAGCTTTCGGGTAGGAGGGGACTACGAGCAGTACTTC. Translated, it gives CASSFRVGGDYEQYF.

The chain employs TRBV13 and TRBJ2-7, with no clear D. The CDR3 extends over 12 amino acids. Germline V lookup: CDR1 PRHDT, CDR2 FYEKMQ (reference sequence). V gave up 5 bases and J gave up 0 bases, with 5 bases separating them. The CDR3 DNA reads TGTGCCAGCAGCCTTAGCTCCTACGAGCAGTACTTC. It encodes CASSLSSYEQYF.

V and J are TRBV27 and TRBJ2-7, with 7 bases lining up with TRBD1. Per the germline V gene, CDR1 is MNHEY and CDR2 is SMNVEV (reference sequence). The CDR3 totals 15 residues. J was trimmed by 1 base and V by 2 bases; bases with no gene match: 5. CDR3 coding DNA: TGTGCCAGCAGTTTAACGACAGGGAGTTCCTACGAGCAGTACTTC. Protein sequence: CASSLTTGSSYEQYF.

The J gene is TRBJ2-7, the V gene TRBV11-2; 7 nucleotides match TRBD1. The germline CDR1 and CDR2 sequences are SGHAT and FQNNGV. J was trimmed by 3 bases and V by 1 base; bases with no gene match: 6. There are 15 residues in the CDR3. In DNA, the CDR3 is TGTGCCAGCAGCTTAGGTACAGGGGTTTTCTACGAGCAGTACTTC. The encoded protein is CASSLGTGVFYEQYF.

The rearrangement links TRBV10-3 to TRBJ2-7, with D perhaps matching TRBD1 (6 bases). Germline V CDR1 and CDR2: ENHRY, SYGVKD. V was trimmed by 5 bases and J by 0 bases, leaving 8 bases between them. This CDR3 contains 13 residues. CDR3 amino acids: CAISRDTSYEQYF. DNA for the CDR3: TGTGCCATCAGTCGGGACACCTCCTACGAGCAGTACTTC.

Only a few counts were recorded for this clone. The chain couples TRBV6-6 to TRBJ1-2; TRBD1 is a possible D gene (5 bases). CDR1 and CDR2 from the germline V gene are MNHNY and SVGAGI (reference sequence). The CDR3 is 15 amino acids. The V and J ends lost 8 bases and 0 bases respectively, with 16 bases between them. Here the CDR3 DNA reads TGTGCCAGCGCCCCGACTGGGGGGACTAACTATGGCTACACCTTC. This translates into CASAPTGGTNYGYTF.